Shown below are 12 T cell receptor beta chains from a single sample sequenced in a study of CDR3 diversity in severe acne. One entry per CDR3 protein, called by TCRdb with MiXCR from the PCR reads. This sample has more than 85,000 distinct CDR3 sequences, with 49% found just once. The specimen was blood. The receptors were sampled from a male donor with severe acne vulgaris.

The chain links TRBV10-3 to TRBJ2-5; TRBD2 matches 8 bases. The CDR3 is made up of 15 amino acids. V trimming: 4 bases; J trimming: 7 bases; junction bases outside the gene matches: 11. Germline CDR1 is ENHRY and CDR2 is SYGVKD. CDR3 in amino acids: CAISVRSAGEGTQYF. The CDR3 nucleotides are TGTGCCATCAGTGTACGATCAGCGGGAGAAGGGACCCAGTACTTC.

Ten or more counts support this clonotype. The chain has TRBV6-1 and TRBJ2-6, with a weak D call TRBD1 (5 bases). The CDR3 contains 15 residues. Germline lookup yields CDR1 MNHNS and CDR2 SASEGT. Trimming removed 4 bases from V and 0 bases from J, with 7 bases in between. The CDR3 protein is CASSAQVSGANVLTF. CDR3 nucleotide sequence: TGTGCCAGCAGTGCACAGGTCTCTGGGGCCAACGTCCTGACTTTC.

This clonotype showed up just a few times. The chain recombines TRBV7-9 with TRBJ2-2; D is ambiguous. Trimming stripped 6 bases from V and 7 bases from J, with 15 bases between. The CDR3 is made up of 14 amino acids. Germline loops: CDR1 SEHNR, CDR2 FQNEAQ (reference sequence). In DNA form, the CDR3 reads TGTGCCAGCAGTTACTCACGCAGAGGCGGGGAGCTGTTTTTT. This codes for CASSYSRRGGELFF.

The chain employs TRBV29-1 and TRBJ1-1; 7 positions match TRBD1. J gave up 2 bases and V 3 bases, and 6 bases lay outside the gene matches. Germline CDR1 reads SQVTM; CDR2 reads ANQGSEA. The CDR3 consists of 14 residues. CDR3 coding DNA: TGCAGCGTTGAGATCTCAGGGGGAAACACTGAAGCTTTCTTT. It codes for CSVEISGGNTEAFF.

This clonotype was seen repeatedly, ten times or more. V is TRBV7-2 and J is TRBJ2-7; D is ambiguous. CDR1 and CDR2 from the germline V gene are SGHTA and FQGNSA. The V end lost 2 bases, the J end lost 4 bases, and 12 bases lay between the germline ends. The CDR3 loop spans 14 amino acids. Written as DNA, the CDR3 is TGTGCCAGCAGCTTACTTCCAGAAACTTACGAGCAGTACTTC. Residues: CASSLLPETYEQYF.

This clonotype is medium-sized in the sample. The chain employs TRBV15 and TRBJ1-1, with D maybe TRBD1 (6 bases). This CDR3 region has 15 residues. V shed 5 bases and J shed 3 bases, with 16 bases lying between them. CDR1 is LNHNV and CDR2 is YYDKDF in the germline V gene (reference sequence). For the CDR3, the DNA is TGTGCCACCAGCCCCCAACAGGGACGGCACACTGAAGCTTTCTTT. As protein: CATSPQQGRHTEAFF.

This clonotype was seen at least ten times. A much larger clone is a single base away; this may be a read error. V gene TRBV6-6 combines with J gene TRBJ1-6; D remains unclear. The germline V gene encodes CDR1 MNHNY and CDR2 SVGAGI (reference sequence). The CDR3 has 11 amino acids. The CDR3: CVSSYRSPLHF. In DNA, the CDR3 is TGTGTCAGCAGTTATCGTTCACCCCTCCACTTT.

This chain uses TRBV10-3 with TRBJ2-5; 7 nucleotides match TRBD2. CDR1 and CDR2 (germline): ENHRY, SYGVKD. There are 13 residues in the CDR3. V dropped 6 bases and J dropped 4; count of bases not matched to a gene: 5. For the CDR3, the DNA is TGTGCCATCAGGGGGGGGGAGGGAGAGACCCAGTACTTC. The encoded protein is CAIRGGEGETQYF.

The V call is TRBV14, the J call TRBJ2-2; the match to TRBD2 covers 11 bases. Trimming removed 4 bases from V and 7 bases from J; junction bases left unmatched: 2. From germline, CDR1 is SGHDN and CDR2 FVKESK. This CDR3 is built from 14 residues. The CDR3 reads CASSLAGGIGELFF. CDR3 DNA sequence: TGTGCCAGCAGCCTAGCGGGAGGGATCGGGGAGCTGTTTTTT. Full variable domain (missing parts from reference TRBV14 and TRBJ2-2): EAGVTQFPSHSVIEKGQTVTLRCDPISGHDNLYWYRRVMGKEIKFLLHFVKESKQDESGMPNNRFLAERTGGTYSTLKVQPAELEDSGVYFCASSLAGGIGELFFGEGSRLTVL.

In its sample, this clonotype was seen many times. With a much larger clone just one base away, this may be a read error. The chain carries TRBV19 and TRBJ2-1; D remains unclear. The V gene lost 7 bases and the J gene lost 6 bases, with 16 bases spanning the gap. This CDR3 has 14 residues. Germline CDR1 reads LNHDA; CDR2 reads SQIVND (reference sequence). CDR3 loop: CASNLALVANEQFF. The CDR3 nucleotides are TGTGCCAGTAATCTCGCTCTTGTTGCCAATGAGCAGTTCTTC. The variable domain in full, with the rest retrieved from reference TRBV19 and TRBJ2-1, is DGGITQSPKYLFRKEGQNVTLSCEQNLNHDAMYWYRQDPGQGLRLIYYSQIVNDFQKGDIAEGYSVSREKKESFPLTVTSAQKNPTAFYLCASNLALVANEQFFGPGTRLTVL.

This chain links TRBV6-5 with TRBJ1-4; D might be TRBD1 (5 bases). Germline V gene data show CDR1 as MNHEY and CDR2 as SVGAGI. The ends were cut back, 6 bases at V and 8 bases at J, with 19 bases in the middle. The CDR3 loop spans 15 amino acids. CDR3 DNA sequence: TGTGCCAGCAGCTCCGTATTGGGGGGAAGGGAAAAACTGTTTTTT. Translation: CASSSVLGGREKLFF.

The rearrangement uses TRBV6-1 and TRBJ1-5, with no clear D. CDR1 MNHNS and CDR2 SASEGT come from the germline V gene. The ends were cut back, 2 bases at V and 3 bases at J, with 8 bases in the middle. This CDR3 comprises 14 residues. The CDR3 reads CASSEIGNNQPQHF. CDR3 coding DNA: TGTGCCAGCAGTGAAATAGGGAACAATCAGCCCCAGCATTTT.